The 29 T cell receptor beta chains below were found in one sample sequenced in a study of blood T cell repertoires in COVID-19. Only in-frame clones appear in the TCRdb table, and some are missing; sequencing was by immunoSEQ multiplex PCR. The data show roughly 120,000 clones, with approximately 80% seen just once and 6.5% to 9% held by the top ten. Input material: peripheral blood. The receptors here all came from a human donor in a cohort sampled during active COVID-19.

The rearrangement uses TRBV28 and TRBJ2-7, with TRBD2 as a possible D gene (6 bases). The CDR3 sequence is 15 residues long. Germline loops: CDR1 MDHEN, CDR2 SYDVKM. V was pared by 10 bases and J by 0 bases, with 19 bases between. The DNA of the CDR3 is TGTGCCACCGACGCCGGGGACTCCAGCTCCTACGAGCAGTACTTC. Amino acids: CATDAGDSSSYEQYF.

This clone was seen more than once but under ten times. This sequence joins TRBV5-1 and TRBJ1-2, with D possibly being TRBD1 (6 bases). The germline CDR1 and CDR2 sequences are SGHRS and YFSETQ. The V gene lost 3 bases and the J gene lost 5 bases, with 11 bases spanning the gap. The CDR3 spans 13 residues. CDR3: CASSSAGEYGYTF. For the CDR3, the DNA is TGCGCCAGCAGCTCAGCAGGGGAGTATGGCTACACCTTC. Together with reference TRBV5-1 and TRBJ1-2, the CDR3 gives the full variable domain: KAGVTQTPRYLIKTRGQQVTLSCSPISGHRSVSWYQQTPGQGLQFLFEYFSETQRNKGNFPGRFSGRQFSNSRSEMNVSTLELGDSALYLCASSSAGEYGYTFGSGTRLTVV.

This sequence joins TRBV6-6 and TRBJ1-5; 7 nucleotides line up with TRBD1. Per germline, CDR1 MNHNY and CDR2 SVGAGI (reference sequence). Trimming at V came to 6 bases and at J to 7 bases, leaving 15 bases not matched to a gene. CDR3 length: 16 amino acids. The CDR3 spells CASRTEGGRFEQPQHF. The DNA of the CDR3 is TGTGCCAGCAGAACGGAAGGGGGCCGGTTCGAGCAGCCCCAGCATTTT.

The gene calls are TRBV19 and TRBJ1-1; no clear D. Trimming shortened V by 1 base and J by 8 bases, and 14 bases separated the two germline ends. Looked up from germline, CDR1 is LNHDA and CDR2 is SQIVND (reference sequence). The CDR3 loop spans 14 amino acids. The CDR3 coding sequence is TGTGCCAGTAGTATAGGGCACAGTGTATCCGAAGCTTTCTTT. This translates into CASSIGHSVSEAFF. Combining the CDR3 with reference TRBV19 and TRBJ1-1 gives the whole variable domain DGGITQSPKYLFRKEGQNVTLSCEQNLNHDAMYWYRQDPGQGLRLIYYSQIVNDFQKGDIAEGYSVSREKKESFPLTVTSAQKNPTAFYLCASSIGHSVSEAFFGQGTRLTVV.

CDR3 nucleotide sequence: TGTGCCAGCAGCCAGTCCCCCGGGACTTCCTACGAGCAGTACTTC. This translates into CASSQSPGTSYEQYF. The chain joins TRBV3-1 (or the pseudogene TRBV3-2) to TRBJ2-7; tentatively, D is TRBD2 (6 bases). The V gene lost 3 bases and the J gene lost 1 base, with 13 bases spanning the gap. Germline V gene data show CDR1 as LGHDT and CDR2 as YNNKEL (reference sequence). This CDR3 region has 15 residues.

V usage is TRBV27 and J usage is TRBJ2-7; possibly TRBD1 for D (5 bases). V lost 5 bases and J lost 5, with 16 bases in between. The CDR3 spans 14 residues. Germline V gene lookup returns CDR1 MNHEY and CDR2 SMNVEV (reference sequence). The CDR3 region has the DNA TGTGCCAGCAGTCCTGTGTGGGGCGCGGACGAGCAGTACTTC. Translated, it gives CASSPVWGADEQYF.

The V gene is TRBV5-4, the J gene TRBJ1-4; TRBD1 might be the D (6 bases). The germline CDR1 and CDR2 sequences are SGHNT and YYREEE (reference sequence). V lost 4 bases and J 5 bases, leaving 15 bases between the germline ends. CDR3 length: 15 residues. The CDR3 DNA reads as TGTGCCAGCAGCCCCCAGGACAGTTCCAATGAAAAACTGTTTTTT. Protein: CASSPQDSSNEKLFF.

In nucleotides, the CDR3 is TGCGCCAGCAGCTCGGACGGACTAACGGAAGAACTGTTTTTT. Its translation is CASSSDGLTEELFF. This chain connects TRBV5-1 to TRBJ1-4; D remains ambiguous. V lost 3 bases, J lost 12 bases, and 18 bases lay in between. Germline-derived CDR1 and CDR2 are SGHRS and YFSETQ. The CDR3 is made up of 14 amino acids.

CDR3 in DNA: TGTGCCAGCAGCTTAGGCAGGACAGGGAGTCAAGACTATGGCTACACCTTC. This codes for CASSLGRTGSQDYGYTF. The rearrangement uses TRBV13 and TRBJ1-2, with 8 bases lining up with TRBD1. The CDR3 covers 17 residues. Unmatched junction bases numbered 9, after V lost 0 bases and J lost 3 bases. CDR1 and CDR2 from the germline V gene are PRHDT and FYEKMQ (reference sequence).

This chain uses TRBV27 with TRBJ2-7; TRBD1 aligns across 8 bases. The CDR3 totals 14 residues. V lost 6 bases, J lost 0 bases, and 4 bases stayed unmatched. Germline lookup yields CDR1 MNHEY and CDR2 SMNVEV (reference sequence). The CDR3 DNA sequence: TGTGCCAGCAGAGGGACAGGCCGCTCCTACGAGCAGTACTTC. This codes for CASRGTGRSYEQYF.

The sample holds a few counts of this clone. The chain joins TRBV5-1 to TRBJ1-5; D is uncertain. The CDR3 runs to 15 residues. Germline V gene data show CDR1 as SGHRS and CDR2 as YFSETQ. V lost 0 bases and J lost 4, with 11 bases in between. In nucleotides, the CDR3 is TGCGCCAGCAGCTTGGGACTTGATCGAAATCAGCCCCAGCATTTT. As protein: CASSLGLDRNQPQHF. The full variable domain, in which reference TRBV5-1 and TRBJ1-5 provide the parts outside the CDR3, is KAGVTQTPRYLIKTRGQQVTLSCSPISGHRSVSWYQQTPGQGLQFLFEYFSETQRNKGNFPGRFSGRQFSNSRSEMNVSTLELGDSALYLCASSLGLDRNQPQHFGDGTRLSIL.

V usage is TRBV11-2 and J usage is TRBJ1-3, with TRBD1 identical over 7 bases. The CDR3 covers 17 residues. Germline CDR1 SGHAT, CDR2 FQNNGV. The junction had 6 bases not matched to a gene; V was cut back by 0 bases and J by 1 base. CDR3 residues: CASSLDLTGESGNTIYF. The DNA of the CDR3 is TGTGCCAGCAGCTTAGACCTTACAGGGGAATCTGGAAACACCATATATTTT. The variable domain in full, completed from reference TRBV11-2 and TRBJ1-3, reads EAGVAQSPRYKIIEKRQSVAFWCNPISGHATLYWYQQILGQGPKLLIQFQNNGVVDDSQLPKDRFSAERLKGVDSTLKIQPAKLEDSAVYLCASSLDLTGESGNTIYFGEGSWLTVV.

The table lists this clone with a few counts. V is TRBV2 and J is TRBJ1-5; perhaps TRBD1 as D (5 bases). V lost 8 bases and J 5 bases, leaving 22 bases between the germline ends. The CDR3 loop spans 16 amino acids. CDR1 is SNHLY, CDR2 FYNNEI, per germline. CDR3 sequence (DNA): TGTGCCAGCGGTCGACCAGCGGGGGTTGTCGATCAGCCCCAGCATTTT. Translation: CASGRPAGVVDQPQHF.

The chain carries TRBV18 and TRBJ2-7; TRBD1 might be the D (6 bases). Germline V gene data show CDR1 as KGHSH and CDR2 as LQKENI. This CDR3 comprises 18 residues. V shed 2 bases and J shed 4 bases, with 24 bases lying between them. CDR3 bases: TGTGCCAGCTCACCATCATCGACCAGGGGTAGAGACCCATACGAGCAGTACTTC. Translated: CASSPSSTRGRDPYEQYF.

J is TRBJ2-3 and V is TRBV7-3, with 8 bases fitting TRBD2. The germline V gene encodes CDR1 SGHTA and CDR2 FQGTGA. Trimming at V came to 1 base and at J to 5 bases, leaving 8 bases not matched to a gene. The CDR3 has 16 residues. The CDR3 coding sequence is TGTGCCAGCAGCTTAAGTATAGCGGGGCAAGAAGATACGCAGTATTTT. Encoded protein: CASSLSIAGQEDTQYF. Based on the CDR3 plus reference TRBV7-3 and TRBJ2-3, the full variable domain is GAGVSQTPSNKVTEKGKYVELRCDPISGHTALYWYRQSLGQGPEFLIYFQGTGAADDSGLPNDRFFAVRPEGSVSTLKIQRTERGDSAVYLCASSLSIAGQEDTQYFGPGTRLTVL.

This sequence joins TRBV6-5 and TRBJ2-2, with D uncertain. Trimming stripped 8 bases from V and 0 bases from J, with 10 bases between. The CDR3 covers 14 residues. Germline lookup yields CDR1 MNHEY and CDR2 SVGAGI. This chain's CDR3 is CASLADTNTGELFF. The CDR3, as DNA: TGTGCCAGCTTGGCGGATACGAACACCGGGGAGCTGTTTTTT.

The chain uses TRBV27 and TRBJ2-1, with 10 bases matching TRBD1. J lost 4 bases, V lost 4 bases, and 10 bases had no gene match. The CDR3 has 17 amino acids. Germline V gives CDR1 MNHEY, CDR2 SMNVEV (reference sequence). CDR3 region: CASSSTSGTGVYNEQFF. The CDR3 bases are TGTGCCAGCAGTTCCACATCCGGGACAGGGGTTTACAATGAGCAGTTCTTC.

This rearrangement joins TRBV5-8 to TRBJ1-2; maybe TRBD1 (6 bases). Germline lookup yields CDR1 SGHTS and CDR2 YDEGEE. The CDR3 runs 14 residues. V lost 0 bases and J 5 bases, leaving 11 bases between the germline ends. CDR3 in amino acids: CASSLANRAYGYTF. CDR3 DNA: TGTGCCAGCAGCTTGGCCAACAGGGCTTATGGCTACACCTTC. Variable domain in full (rest from reference TRBV5-8 and TRBJ1-2): EAGVTQSPTHLIKTRGQQATLRCSPISGHTSVYWYQQALGLGLQFLLWYDEGEERNRGNFPPRFSGRQFPNYSSELNVNALELEDSALYLCASSLANRAYGYTFGSGTRLTVV.

The chain links TRBV6-6 to TRBJ2-5, with D perhaps matching TRBD2 (7 bases). Germline CDR1 and CDR2: MNHNY and SVGAGI (reference sequence). V lost 5 bases and J lost 2, with 15 bases in between. The CDR3 is 15 residues long. CDR3 sequence: CASSRGGGAQETQYF. CDR3 sequence (DNA): TGTGCCAGCAGTAGGGGTGGGGGGGCTCAAGAGACCCAGTACTTC.

CDR3 region: CASSLTEGKAFF. The CDR3 DNA reads TGTGCCAGCAGCTTGACGGAGGGGAAAGCTTTCTTT. This chain uses TRBV5-6 with TRBJ1-1; D perhaps matches TRBD1 (5 bases). Germline loops: CDR1 SGHDT, CDR2 YYEEEE. CDR3 length equals 12 residues. Trimming removed 1 base at V and 9 bases at J, with 10 bases between.

CDR3 nucleotides: TGTGCCAGCAGTTCCACAGGGGCCGCAGGTAATGAGCAGTTCTTC. Translated, it gives CASSSTGAAGNEQFF. J is TRBJ2-1 and V is TRBV2; TRBD1 aligns across 7 bases. This CDR3 spans 15 amino acids. V gave up 5 bases and J gave up 7 bases; unmatched junction bases: 11. Per the germline V gene, CDR1 is SNHLY and CDR2 is FYNNEI. Based on the CDR3 plus reference TRBV2 and TRBJ2-1, the full variable domain is EPEVTQTPSHQVTQMGQEVILRCVPISNHLYFYWYRQILGQKVEFLVSFYNNEISEKSEIFDDQFSVERPDGSNFTLKIRSTKLEDSAMYFCASSSTGAAGNEQFFGPGTRLTVL.

The rearrangement links TRBV7-9 to TRBJ1-4, with 8 bases aligning to TRBD1. The V gene end was trimmed by 5 bases and the J gene end by 9 bases; junction bases not matched to a gene: 14. Germline CDR1 is SEHNR and CDR2 is FQNEAQ (reference sequence). CDR3 length equals 16 residues. CDR3 loop: CASSRSSGTGAQKLFF. CDR3 in DNA: TGTGCCAGCAGCCGGTCGTCCGGGACAGGAGCCCAAAAACTGTTTTTT.

The chain employs TRBV5-1 and TRBJ2-7, with D perhaps TRBD2 (5 bases). Trimming pared 0 bases from V and 1 base from J, leaving 11 bases between. Germline V gives CDR1 SGHRS, CDR2 YFSETQ. The CDR3 consists of 15 residues. CDR3 DNA sequence: TGCGCCAGCAGCTTGGAGGCTAGCATTTCCTACGAGCAGTACTTC. The encoded protein is CASSLEASISYEQYF.

The chain uses TRBV7-3 and TRBJ1-2; 8 bases fit TRBD1. Germline V CDR1 and CDR2: SGHTA, FQGTGA. The CDR3 extends over 13 amino acids. V gave up 3 bases and J gave up 4 bases; unmatched junction bases: 1. The CDR3 coding sequence is TGTGCCAGCAGCTTGGACAGGGTCTATGGCTACACCTTC. Amino acids: CASSLDRVYGYTF.

The chain is built from TRBV5-1 and TRBJ1-6; D uncertain. V lost 2 bases to trimming and J lost 5 bases, with 14 bases between them. The CDR3 runs to 16 residues. CDR1 SGHRS and CDR2 YFSETQ come from the germline V gene. The CDR3 coding sequence is TGCGCCAGCAGCTTACGACGAGGCGGGGATAATTCACCCCTCCACTTT. Translation: CASSLRRGGDNSPLHF.

A remark on this clone: Other DNA sequences in the sample encode the same CDR3. The rearrangement links TRBV11-2 to TRBJ1-1; D is uncertain. Deletions cut 5 bases from V and 0 bases from J, with 7 bases between. CDR1 is SGHAT and CDR2 is FQNNGV in the germline V gene. This CDR3 is built from 13 residues. The CDR3 reads CASSPGLNTEAFF. The CDR3 DNA reads TGTGCCAGCAGCCCGGGGTTGAACACTGAAGCTTTCTTT.

This clone was counted a few times. V and J are TRBV11-1 and TRBJ1-3; 8 bases are a match to TRBD1. V was clipped by 4 bases and J by 6 bases; unmatched bases: 5. The length of the CDR3 is 14 residues. Germline CDR1 is SGHAT and CDR2 is FQDESV (reference sequence). The CDR3 is CASSSDRAVNTIYF. The CDR3 coding sequence is TGTGCCAGCAGCTCGGACAGGGCCGTAAACACCATATATTTT.

The V and J genes are TRBV6-1 and TRBJ1-2; TRBD1 is a possible D gene (6 bases). The ends were cut back, 1 base at V and 2 bases at J, with 11 bases in the middle. Germline CDR1 MNHNS, CDR2 SASEGT. This CDR3 is 15 amino acids long. Written as DNA, the CDR3 is TGTGCCAGCAGTGAAGTATGGGACACCAACTATGGCTACACCTTC. It specifies CASSEVWDTNYGYTF.

This clone appeared once. The chain uses TRBV29-1 and TRBJ2-7, with a tentative D call TRBD1 (6 bases). V was shortened by 5 bases and J by 3 bases, with 11 bases between the two germline ends. This CDR3 has 12 residues. CDR1 SQVTM and CDR2 ANQGSEA come from the germline V gene. For the CDR3, the DNA is TGCAGCGTTACAGGACAGAACTACGAGCAGTACTTC. Its translation is CSVTGQNYEQYF.